This TCR beta chain came from a study of T cell changes during pregnancy in multiple sclerosis. The assay was immunoSEQ multiplex PCR, and TCRdb's table has in-frame clones only and misses some. The sample has approximately 42,000 clones, around 84% seen once; the top ten hold 0.55% to 0.75%. V was trimmed by 2 bases and J by 4 bases, leaving 9 bases between them. CDR1 is SGHTA and CDR2 is FQGNSA in the germline V gene. CDR3 length: 14 amino acids. The TCR originated in a female donor with multiple sclerosis, enrolled in a pregnancy study. The chain employs TRBV7-2 and TRBJ2-1; no firm D call. Sequenced material: CD4+ T cells from peripheral blood mononuclear cells, taken before pregnancy. For the CDR3, the DNA is TGTGCCAGCAGCTTAATACCCCGGTACAATGAGCAGTTCTTC. It specifies CASSLIPRYNEQFF.